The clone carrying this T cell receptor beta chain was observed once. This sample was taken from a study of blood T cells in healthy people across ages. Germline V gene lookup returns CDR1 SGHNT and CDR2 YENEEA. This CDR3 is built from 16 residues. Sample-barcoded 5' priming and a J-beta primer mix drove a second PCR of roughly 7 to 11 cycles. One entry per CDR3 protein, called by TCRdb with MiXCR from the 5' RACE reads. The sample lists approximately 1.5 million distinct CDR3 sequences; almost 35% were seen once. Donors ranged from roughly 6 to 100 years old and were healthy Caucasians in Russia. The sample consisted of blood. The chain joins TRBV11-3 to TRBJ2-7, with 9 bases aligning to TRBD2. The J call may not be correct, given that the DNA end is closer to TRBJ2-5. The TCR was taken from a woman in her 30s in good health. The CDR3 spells CASSPGLAGSSETQYF. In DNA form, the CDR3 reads TGTGCCAGCAGCCCCGGCCTAGCGGGGTCTTCGGAGACCCAGTACTTC.